One T cell receptor (beta chain) is described in this entry. Its target is unknown. The sample is drawn from a study of graft-versus-host responses after intestinal transplantation. TCRdb's copy holds only in-frame clones and misses some; the assay was immunoSEQ multiplex PCR. The sample has about 120,000 clones, approximately 95% seen once. V was pared by 0 bases and J by 13 bases, with 9 bases of the junction left unmatched. The CDR3 runs to 14 residues. CDR1 MNHEY and CDR2 SMNVEV come from the germline V gene (reference sequence). Study-level points and caveats: Some GvH clones were seen earlier in gut or blood, suggesting intestinal origin.

The sequence came from a human donor who received an intestinal transplant. The source material was unstimulated CD4+ T cells sorted from spleen or lymph node cells, sampled before intestinal transplant. V gene TRBV27 combines with J gene TRBJ1-2; TRBD1 aligns across 9 bases. The CDR3 DNA reads TGTGCCAGCAGTTTATCCGGGACAGGGTCCCGTATCACCTTC. It yields the protein CASSLSGTGSRITF.